This TCR beta chain stems from a study of blood T cell repertoires in COVID-19. Study background: In each case, the material was cDNA or gDNA derived from T cells, B-cell-depleted T cells, or PBMCs.

The CDR3 has 13 amino acids. The ends lost 8 bases at V and 7 bases at J; junction bases unmatched: 7. CDR1 is LNHDA, CDR2 SQIVND, per germline (reference sequence). Generated by immunoSEQ multiplex PCR, the TCRdb table keeps only in-frame clones and is missing some. The table lists some 58,000 clones, about 75% of them singletons, with 25% to 35% in the top ten. The sample was peripheral blood. The TCR was taken from a human donor in a cohort sampled during active COVID-19. The chain links TRBV19 to TRBJ2-1; 8 bases are a match to TRBD1. This CDR3 is CASGTGFRNEQFF. CDR3 bases: TGTGCCAGTGGGACAGGCTTTAGGAATGAGCAGTTCTTC. The variable domain in full, with the rest retrieved from reference TRBV19 and TRBJ2-1, is DGGITQSPKYLFRKEGQNVTLSCEQNLNHDAMYWYRQDPGQGLRLIYYSQIVNDFQKGDIAEGYSVSREKKESFPLTVTSAQKNPTAFYLCASGTGFRNEQFFGPGTRLTVL.